The present T cell receptor (beta chain) was sequenced within a study of cytomegalovirus exposure and HLA in healthy donors. Background on the study: The approximately 120 validation repertoires were reported in a later analysis to have been generated on the same platform as the approximately 700 first-cohort repertoires.

Regarding this clone: This same CDR3 is encoded by further DNA sequences in the sample.

Produced via immunoSEQ multiplex PCR; TCRdb's table is partial and in-frame only. The data show over 150,000 clones, around nine tenths seen once. The origin of this receptor is a woman younger than 35 in good health and CMV-seropositive. Material for sequencing was PBMCs.

The CDR3 nucleotides read TGTGCCAGCAGCGTAGGGTCAGGCAATCAGCCCCAGCATTTT. Translation gives CASSVGSGNQPQHF. This chain joins TRBV9 and TRBJ1-5; no firm D call. Trimming cost V 0 bases and J 2 bases, with 6 bases left between them. The CDR3 runs 14 residues. Per the germline V gene, CDR1 is SGDLS and CDR2 is YYNGEE.